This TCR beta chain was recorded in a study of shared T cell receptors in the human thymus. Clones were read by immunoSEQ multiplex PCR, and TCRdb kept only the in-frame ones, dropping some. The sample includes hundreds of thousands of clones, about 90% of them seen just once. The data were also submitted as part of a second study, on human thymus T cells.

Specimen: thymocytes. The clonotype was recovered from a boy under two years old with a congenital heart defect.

CDR3 protein: CASSQDLIQFEGYTEAFF. The CDR3 DNA follows: TGTGCCAGCAGCCAAGATCTTATCCAATTCGAGGGCTACACTGAAGCTTTCTTT. This chain links TRBV14 with TRBJ1-1; no firm D call. Trimming stripped 0 bases from V and 3 bases from J, with 20 bases between. This CDR3 has 18 amino acids. Germline V lookup: CDR1 SGHDN, CDR2 FVKESK.